The next 31 T cell receptor beta chains were all read from a single sample in a study of T cell repertoires in cytomegalovirus infection. TCRdb passed the reads through MiXCR, listing each CDR3 protein once. Of roughly 280,000 distinct CDR3 sequences in the sample, roughly a fifth were seen once. Antigens for these TCRs are unknown. The sample consisted of cultured PBMCs, taken from culture after CMV antigen stimulation. Every receptor here comes from a human donor in good health (CMV status not recorded). Some clones in this sample may be carry-over from other donors' samples.

The genes are TRBV4-1 and TRBJ2-1, with 7 bases that match TRBD2. The CDR3 is 16 amino acids. Per the germline V gene, CDR1 is MGHRA and CDR2 is YSYEKL. V lost 5 bases to trimming and J lost 4 bases; unmatched junction nucleotides: 11. The chain's CDR3 is CASSYPGIAGYNEQFF. As DNA, the CDR3 is TGCGCCAGCAGCTACCCCGGGATAGCGGGTTACAATGAGCAGTTCTTC.

Only a few counts were recorded for this clonotype. The chain recombines TRBV13 with TRBJ1-1; 9 bases line up with TRBD1. The CDR3 consists of 14 residues. Germline V gene lookup returns CDR1 PRHDT and CDR2 FYEKMQ (reference sequence). V was clipped by 5 bases and J by 3 bases; unmatched bases: 4. The CDR3 DNA sequence: TGTGCCAGCAGCCAGGGACAGGGAGACACTGAAGCTTTCTTT. Translated: CASSQGQGDTEAFF.

The chain employs TRBV5-8 and TRBJ1-4, with D unclear. The germline V gene has CDR1 SGHTS and CDR2 YDEGEE. Trimming left V 0 bases short and J 1 base short, with 7 bases between. This CDR3 spans 15 amino acids. CDR3 sequence (DNA): TGTGCCAGCAGCTTGGGGGCGCAAACTAATGAAAAACTGTTTTTT. It encodes CASSLGAQTNEKLFF.

The table lists this clonotype with many counts. The rearrangement links TRBV7-2 to TRBJ2-5; the match to TRBD1 covers 10 bases. The V gene end was trimmed by 5 bases and the J gene end by 4 bases; junction bases not matched to a gene: 7. The CDR3 has 15 amino acids. Germline CDR1 reads SGHTA; CDR2 reads FQGNSA. CDR3 region: CASSPDRGQRETQYF. The CDR3 DNA is TGTGCCAGCAGCCCTGACAGGGGGCAACGAGAGACCCAGTACTTC.

This clonotype turned up a few times. The V and J genes are TRBV11-2 and TRBJ1-1; D not resolved. V was clipped by 3 bases and J by 1 base, with 6 bases between them. Germline-derived CDR1 and CDR2 are SGHAT and FQNNGV. The CDR3 has 13 residues. The CDR3 protein is CASSLMQNTEAFF. CDR3 nucleotides: TGTGCCAGCAGCTTGATGCAGAACACTGAAGCTTTCTTT.

This clonotype was found many times. The V call is TRBV6-6, the J call TRBJ2-3; the D gene is possibly TRBD1 (6 bases). The V and J ends lost 7 bases and 0 bases respectively, with 14 bases between them. This CDR3 is built from 15 residues. Per germline, CDR1 MNHNY and CDR2 SVGAGI (reference sequence). The CDR3 here is CASTKRGGSTDTQYF. CDR3 bases: TGTGCCAGCACTAAACGTGGGGGCAGCACAGATACGCAGTATTTT.

This clonotype was counted between two and nine times. CDR3 nucleotides: TGTGCCAGCAGACCAACGACAGGGTTTAGCAATCAGCCCCAGCATTTT. This translates into CASRPTTGFSNQPQHF. V and J are TRBV27 and TRBJ1-5; 7 bases match TRBD1. The germline CDR1 and CDR2 sequences are MNHEY and SMNVEV (reference sequence). This CDR3 is built from 16 residues. V shed 6 bases and J 0 bases; nucleotides not matched to a gene: 8.

The count of this clonotype is one. CDR3 protein: CASNQDRVSSYEQYV. CDR3 DNA: TGTGCCAGCAACCAGGACAGGGTGAGCTCCTACGAGCAGTACGTC. This chain links TRBV2 with TRBJ2-7, with 8 bases lining up with TRBD1. CDR1 is SNHLY, CDR2 FYNNEI, per germline. V lost 7 bases, J lost 0 bases, and 8 bases stayed unmatched. This CDR3 is built from 15 residues.

About this clonotype itself: Given a much more abundant clone one base away, this may be a read error. The chain joins TRBV12-3 or TRBV12-4 to TRBJ2-2; 10 bases fit TRBD1. The CDR3 covers 18 residues. Trimming cost V 7 bases and J 4 bases; bases outside gene matches: 15. CDR3 in amino acids: CASIKRTGGLRSTGELFF. CDR3 DNA: TGTGCCAGCATTAAGCGGACAGGGGGATTAAGAAGCACCGGGGAGCTGTTTTTT.

CDR3 region: CATGQFDSGANVLTF. The CDR3 region has the DNA TGTGCCACCGGGCAGTTTGACTCTGGGGCCAACGTCCTGACTTTC. The rearrangement joins TRBV24-1 to TRBJ2-6; D is undetermined. CDR3 length: 15 residues. The germline CDR1 and CDR2 sequences are KGHDR and SFDVKD. Trimming took off 9 bases at V and 0 bases at J, with 11 bases between the two ends.

This clonotype was seen many times. V is TRBV4-3 and J is TRBJ2-1, with TRBD2 matching over 8 bases. After removal of 4 bases from V and 0 bases from J, the junction contained 11 bases not matched to a gene. Germline CDR1 reads LGHNA; CDR2 reads YSLEER. CDR3 length: 18 amino acids. The CDR3 sequence is CASSPLAGKASSYNEQFF. The CDR3 DNA reads TGCGCCAGCAGCCCCTTAGCGGGAAAGGCGAGCTCCTACAATGAGCAGTTCTTC.

This clonotype was counted at least ten times. This chain connects TRBV12-3 or TRBV12-4 to TRBJ2-5, with 9 bases fitting TRBD2. The CDR3 loop spans 17 amino acids. V was clipped by 3 bases and J by 4 bases; unmatched bases: 12. The CDR3 reads CASSFPPGSGRSETQYF. The CDR3 DNA is TGTGCCAGCAGTTTCCCGCCCGGAAGCGGGAGGTCAGAGACCCAGTACTTC.

The chain joins TRBV20-1 to TRBJ2-7, with D maybe TRBD1 (5 bases). V was trimmed by 1 base and J by 4 bases, leaving 14 bases between them. Germline loops: CDR1 DFQATT, CDR2 SNEGSKA (reference sequence). The CDR3 has 14 residues. This CDR3 is CSARGGKGAYEQYF. CDR3 bases: TGCAGTGCTAGAGGGGGTAAAGGGGCATACGAGCAGTACTTC.

This chain joins TRBV7-6 and TRBJ2-2; 12 bases agree with TRBD2. The CDR3 loop spans 15 amino acids. After removal of 5 bases from V and 3 bases from J, the junction contained 1 base not matched to a gene. The V gene's germline CDR1 is SGHVS and CDR2 FNYEAQ. The chain's CDR3 is CASSTSGRHTGELFF. Here the CDR3 DNA reads TGTGCCAGCAGCACTAGCGGGAGGCACACCGGGGAGCTGTTTTTT.

This chain links TRBV5-1 with TRBJ2-7; D is perhaps TRBD1 (5 bases). Per the germline V gene, CDR1 is SGHRS and CDR2 is YFSETQ. The CDR3 is 11 amino acids. Trimming removed 7 bases at V and 5 bases at J, with 10 bases between. The CDR3 sequence is CASGWGDEQYF. Written as DNA, the CDR3 is TGCGCCAGCGGATGGGGCGACGAGCAGTACTTC.

In this sample, this clonotype turned up many times. The chain combines TRBV7-2 with TRBJ2-5; no clear D gene. V was pared by 2 bases and J by 4 bases, with 8 bases between. Germline CDR1 and CDR2: SGHTA and FQGNSA. The CDR3 contains 13 residues. The CDR3: CASSLSSGETQYF. CDR3 sequence (DNA): TGTGCCAGCAGCTTATCCTCGGGAGAGACCCAGTACTTC.

The chain has TRBV12-5 and TRBJ1-2; D perhaps matches TRBD1 (6 bases). The germline gives CDR1 LGHNT, CDR2 FRNRAP. This CDR3 has 14 residues. With 5 bases removed from V and 4 bases from J, the gap between germline ends came to 14 bases. This chain's CDR3 is CASGPSGGLYGYTF. The CDR3 coding sequence is TGTGCTAGTGGTCCCAGCGGGGGGCTCTATGGCTACACCTTC.

The chain has TRBV7-9 and TRBJ1-5; 10 nucleotides line up with TRBD1. V lost 5 bases and J lost 1; bases outside the gene matches: 5. This CDR3 has 16 amino acids. Germline CDR1 and CDR2: SEHNR and FQNEAQ (reference sequence). The CDR3 here is CASSPGDRGSNQPQHF. CDR3 sequence (DNA): TGTGCCAGCAGCCCCGGGGACAGGGGAAGCAATCAGCCCCAGCATTTT.

The V call is TRBV6-6, the J call TRBJ1-1, with 7 bases lining up with TRBD1. Trimming took 4 bases from V and 4 from J; bases not matched to a gene: 9. The CDR3 consists of 15 residues. Germline values: CDR1 MNHNY, CDR2 SVGAGI (reference sequence). The CDR3 sequence: CASSSGTAGGTEAFF. CDR3 bases: TGTGCCAGCAGTTCCGGGACAGCTGGGGGCACTGAAGCTTTCTTT.

This chain connects TRBV24-1 to TRBJ2-3; D might be TRBD1 (5 bases). The CDR3 has 12 amino acids. With 9 bases removed from V and 10 bases from J, the gap between germline ends came to 16 bases. Germline CDR1 KGHDR, CDR2 SFDVKD. The CDR3 protein is CATSKTEVAQYF. Written as DNA, the CDR3 is TGTGCCACCTCTAAGACAGAAGTCGCGCAGTATTTT.

The chain is built from TRBV12-3 or TRBV12-4 and TRBJ2-2; the match to TRBD2 covers 9 bases. This CDR3 has 16 residues. V was clipped by 3 bases and J by 0 bases; unmatched bases: 2. The CDR3 sequence is CASSFGGRANTGELFF. The CDR3 DNA reads TGTGCCAGCAGTTTTGGCGGGAGGGCGAACACCGGGGAGCTGTTTTTT.

This chain connects TRBV27 to TRBJ2-7, with 11 positions matching TRBD2. The V gene end was trimmed by 6 bases and the J gene end by 4 bases; junction bases not matched to a gene: 5. From germline, CDR1 is MNHEY and CDR2 SMNVEV (reference sequence). The CDR3 runs to 14 residues. CDR3 region: CASRQTSGRYEQYF. In DNA, the CDR3 is TGTGCCAGCAGACAAACTAGCGGGAGATACGAGCAGTACTTC.

J is TRBJ2-3 and V is TRBV5-6; no clear D. V lost 4 bases and J 1 base, leaving 13 bases between the germline ends. Germline V gives CDR1 SGHDT, CDR2 YYEEEE. The CDR3 sequence is 15 residues long. In DNA form, the CDR3 reads TGTGCCAGCAGCGCTTCCTTTCGGCGCACAGATACGCAGTATTTT. Its protein is CASSASFRRTDTQYF.

This clonotype was observed a few times. V usage is TRBV6-6 and J usage is TRBJ2-7; D is undetermined. The CDR3 consists of 11 residues. Germline V gene lookup returns CDR1 MNHNY and CDR2 SVGAGI (reference sequence). Trimming cost V 6 bases and J 3 bases, with 6 bases left between them. In DNA, the CDR3 is TGTGCCAGCAGCAATTACTACGAGCAGTACTTC. This codes for CASSNYYEQYF.

In its sample, this clonotype is medium-sized. This chain connects TRBV7-8 to TRBJ2-1; D could derive from TRBD1 or TRBD2 (6 bases each). Trimming took 7 bases from V and 2 from J, leaving 12 bases between them. This CDR3 is built from 14 residues. The germline gives CDR1 SGHVS, CDR2 FQNEAQ. The CDR3 protein is CASTTRGAYNEQFF. Written as DNA, the CDR3 is TGTGCCAGCACCACTAGGGGGGCCTACAATGAGCAGTTCTTC.

This chain links TRBV7-6 with TRBJ2-1, with 11 bases lining up with TRBD1. CDR3 size: 16 residues. The trim removed 1 base at V and 6 bases at J, leaving 5 bases unmatched. Germline CDR1 is SGHVS and CDR2 is FNYEAQ. CDR3 nucleotides: TGTGCCAGCAGCTTAGTTGGGGACAGGGGGTCCAATGAGCAGTTCTTC. Protein: CASSLVGDRGSNEQFF.

Concerning this clonotype itself: A much bigger clone sits one base away, suggesting this may be a read error. The rearrangement links TRBV11-1 to TRBJ2-2; D perhaps matches TRBD2 (5 bases). The germline gives CDR1 SGHAT, CDR2 FQDESV (reference sequence). The CDR3 is made up of 13 amino acids. The CDR3 loop reads CASSLRRTGVLFF. For the CDR3, the DNA is TGTGCCAGCAGCCTCAGGCGCACCGGGGTGCTGTTTTTT.

This clonotype was detected a few times. This sequence joins TRBV19 and TRBJ2-3, with 8 positions matching TRBD1. CDR3 length equals 15 residues. The trim removed 11 bases at V and 4 bases at J, leaving 14 bases unmatched. Germline V lookup: CDR1 LNHDA, CDR2 SQIVND (reference sequence). The CDR3 protein is CAPILRTGRPDTQYF. The CDR3 DNA sequence: TGTGCCCCCATCCTTCGGACAGGGAGGCCAGATACGCAGTATTTT.

The rearrangement links TRBV3-1 to TRBJ2-7; the match to TRBD2 covers 13 bases. V shed 3 bases, J shed 4 bases, and the junction held 6 bases outside the gene matches. CDR3 size: 16 residues. Germline V CDR1 and CDR2: LGHDT, YNNKEL (reference sequence). CDR3 nucleotides: TGTGCCAGCAGCCAGGGTACTAGCGGGAGGGGTTACGAGCAGTACTTC. This gives the protein CASSQGTSGRGYEQYF.

This clonotype was seen more than once but under ten times. The chain has TRBV12-3 or TRBV12-4 and TRBJ1-4; 7 bases agree with TRBD1. There are 14 residues in the CDR3. Trimming at V came to 5 bases and at J to 14 bases, leaving 14 bases not matched to a gene. The CDR3 protein is CASSRTGVDQVLFF. The CDR3 DNA sequence: TGTGCCAGCAGTCGGACAGGCGTTGACCAAGTGCTGTTTTTT.

This clonotype was observed a handful of times. The chain uses TRBV7-2 and TRBJ2-2, with a weak D call TRBD2 (6 bases). V shed 2 bases and J shed 5 bases, with 12 bases lying between them. Germline V CDR1 and CDR2: SGHTA, FQGNSA. The CDR3 contains 15 residues. CDR3 nucleotide sequence: TGTGCCAGCAGCTTACGGCGGGAAGGTACCGGGGAGCTGTTTTTT. It is translated as CASSLRREGTGELFF.